This TCR beta chain emerged from a study of sequential checkpoint blockade in melanoma. Germline V lookup: CDR1 LGHNA, CDR2 YSLEER. V lost 0 bases and J lost 9; bases outside the gene matches: 14. The CDR3 has 18 amino acids. As for treatment: randomized to nivolumab then ipilimumab (arm A) or the reverse (arm B). None of the patients previously received DNA-damaging chemotherapy. Only in-frame clones appear in the TCRdb table, and some are missing; sequencing was by immunoSEQ multiplex PCR. The profile shows 1,500 to 2,500 clones, approximately 48% of them singletons. The sequences come from CD8+ T cells sorted from blood (inferred from file names), collected from a patient given nivolumab and ipilimumab in sequence. The clonotype comes from a human patient with melanoma. Some clones in this sample may be carry-over from other donors' samples. The V and J genes are TRBV4-3 and TRBJ2-1; the match to TRBD2 covers 10 bases. The CDR3 sequence: CASSQDPLLAGGGVEQFF. CDR3 coding DNA: TGCGCCAGCAGCCAAGATCCCTTATTAGCGGGGGGCGGAGTTGAGCAGTTCTTC.